The entry below gives a single T cell receptor (beta chain) sequence along with its context. V shed 6 bases and J shed 0 bases, with 11 bases lying between them. Germline-derived CDR1 and CDR2 are MNHEY and SVGAGI. The CDR3 runs 14 residues. Data came from immunoSEQ multiplex PCR; TCRdb stores just in-frame clones and leaves some out. This table has 60,000 to 75,000 clones, roughly 92% appearing once. The data are from a study of T cell changes during pregnancy in multiple sclerosis. This sequence originates from a female donor with multiple sclerosis, enrolled in a pregnancy study. The sample was CD8+ T cells from peripheral blood mononuclear cells, taken in the second trimester of pregnancy. The chain combines TRBV6-5 with TRBJ1-1; D remains ambiguous. CDR3 residues: CASSQTYLNTEAFF. As DNA, the CDR3 is TGTGCCAGCAGCCAGACATACTTGAACACTGAAGCTTTCTTT.